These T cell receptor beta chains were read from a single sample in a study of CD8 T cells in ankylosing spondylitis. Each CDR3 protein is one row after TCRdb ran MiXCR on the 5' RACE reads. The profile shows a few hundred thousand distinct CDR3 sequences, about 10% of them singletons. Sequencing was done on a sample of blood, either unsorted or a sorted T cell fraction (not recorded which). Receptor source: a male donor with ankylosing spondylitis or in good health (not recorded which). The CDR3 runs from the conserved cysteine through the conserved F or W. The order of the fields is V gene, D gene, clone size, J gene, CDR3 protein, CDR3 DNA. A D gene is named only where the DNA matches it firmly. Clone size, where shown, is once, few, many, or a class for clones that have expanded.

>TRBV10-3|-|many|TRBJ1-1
CAISDWGGSTEAFF
TGTGCCATCAGTGACTGGGGAGGAAGCACTGAAGCTTTCTTT
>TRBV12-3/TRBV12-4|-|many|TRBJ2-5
CASGPQTAQETQYF
TGTGCCAGCGGACCACAGACAGCCCAAGAGACCCAGTACTTC
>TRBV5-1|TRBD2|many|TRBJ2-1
CASSLLSGTSWNEQFF
TGCGCCAGCAGCTTGTTAAGTGGGACTAGCTGGAATGAGCAGTTCTTC
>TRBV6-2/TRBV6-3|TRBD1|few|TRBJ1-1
CASRVLSGDRGRTGQLDTEAFF
TGTGCCAGCAGGGTTCTTAGTGGGGACAGGGGTCGTACAGGTCAATTGGACACTGAAGCTTTCTTT
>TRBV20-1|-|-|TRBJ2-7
CSARVVGEQYF
TGCAGTGCTAGGGTCGTGGGAGAGCAGTACTTC
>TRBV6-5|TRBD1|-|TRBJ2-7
CASSGDRAREQYF
TGTGCCAGCAGTGGTGACAGGGCTAGGGAGCAGTACTTC
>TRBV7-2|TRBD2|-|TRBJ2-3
CASSLVGGDTDTQYF
TGTGCCAGCAGCTTAGTTGGGGGGGACACAGATACGCAGTATTTT
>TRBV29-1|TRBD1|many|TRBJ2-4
CSVGQATKNIQYF
TGCAGCGTGGGACAGGCCACCAAAAACATTCAGTACTTC
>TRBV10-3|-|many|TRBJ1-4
CAISESNLGGANEKLFF
TGTGCCATCAGTGAGTCGAACCTTGGAGGGGCTAATGAAAAACTGTTTTTT
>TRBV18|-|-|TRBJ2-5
CASSPPYQETQYF
TGTGCCAGCTCACCCCCGTACCAAGAGACCCAGTACTTC